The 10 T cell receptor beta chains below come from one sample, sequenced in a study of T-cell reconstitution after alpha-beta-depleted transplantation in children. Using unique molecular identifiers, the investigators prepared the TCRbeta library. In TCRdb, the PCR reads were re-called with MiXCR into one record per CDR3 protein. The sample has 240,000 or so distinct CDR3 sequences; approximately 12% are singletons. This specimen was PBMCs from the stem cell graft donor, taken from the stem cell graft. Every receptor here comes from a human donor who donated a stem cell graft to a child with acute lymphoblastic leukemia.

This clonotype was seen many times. CDR3 residues: CASSLEVTGSGNTIYF. The CDR3 nucleotides read TGCGCCAGCAGCTTGGAGGTAACAGGCTCTGGAAACACCATATATTTT. The chain recombines TRBV5-1 with TRBJ1-3; D perhaps matches TRBD1 (5 bases). The CDR3 runs to 16 residues. Germline assignment: CDR1 SGHRS and CDR2 YFSETQ. Trimming removed 0 bases at V and 0 bases at J, with 10 bases between. Full variable domain (remainder filled in from reference TRBV5-1 and TRBJ1-3): KAGVTQTPRYLIKTRGQQVTLSCSPISGHRSVSWYQQTPGQGLQFLFEYFSETQRNKGNFPGRFSGRQFSNSRSEMNVSTLELGDSALYLCASSLEVTGSGNTIYFGEGSWLTVV.

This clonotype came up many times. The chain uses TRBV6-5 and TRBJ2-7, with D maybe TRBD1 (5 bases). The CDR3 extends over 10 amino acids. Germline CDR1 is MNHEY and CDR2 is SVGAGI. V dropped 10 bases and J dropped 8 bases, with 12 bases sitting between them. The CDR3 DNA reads TGTGCCACAGGGATGGATCAGCAGTACTTC. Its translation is CATGMDQQYF.

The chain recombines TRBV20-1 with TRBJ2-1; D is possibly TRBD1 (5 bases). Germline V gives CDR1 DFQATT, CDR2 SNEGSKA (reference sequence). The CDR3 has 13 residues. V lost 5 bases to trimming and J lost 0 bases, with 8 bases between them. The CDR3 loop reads CSAYDSSYNEQFF. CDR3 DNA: TGCAGTGCTTACGACAGCTCCTACAATGAGCAGTTCTTC.

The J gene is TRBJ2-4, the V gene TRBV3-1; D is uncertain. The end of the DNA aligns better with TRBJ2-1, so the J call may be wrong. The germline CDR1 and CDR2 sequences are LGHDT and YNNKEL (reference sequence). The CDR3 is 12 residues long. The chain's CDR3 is CASSQNRLGQFF. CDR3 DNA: TGTGCCAGCAGCCAAAATCGGCTAGGGCAGTTCTTC.

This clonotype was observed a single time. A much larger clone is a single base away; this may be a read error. This CDR3 is CSVDSRRGTDTQNF. CDR3 nucleotides: TGCAGCGTCGACTCCAGGAGGGGGACCGATACGCAGAATTTT. This rearrangement joins TRBV29-1 to TRBJ2-3, with D perhaps assigned TRBD1 or TRBD2 (6 bases each). The CDR3 is made up of 14 amino acids. The germline gives CDR1 SQVTM, CDR2 ANQGSEA.

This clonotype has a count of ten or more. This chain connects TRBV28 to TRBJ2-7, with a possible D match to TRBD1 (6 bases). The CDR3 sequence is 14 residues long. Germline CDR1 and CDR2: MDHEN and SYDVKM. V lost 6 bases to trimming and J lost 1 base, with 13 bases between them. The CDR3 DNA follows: TGTGCCAGCAGCCTGGGACAACCGTCCTACGAGCAGTACTTC. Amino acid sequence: CASSLGQPSYEQYF.

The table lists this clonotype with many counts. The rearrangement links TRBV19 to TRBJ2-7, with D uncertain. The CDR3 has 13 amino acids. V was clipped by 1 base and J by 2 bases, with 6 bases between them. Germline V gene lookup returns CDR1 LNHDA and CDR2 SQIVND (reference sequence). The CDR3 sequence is CASSIAVTYEQYF. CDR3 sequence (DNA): TGTGCCAGTAGTATAGCGGTAACCTACGAGCAGTACTTC.

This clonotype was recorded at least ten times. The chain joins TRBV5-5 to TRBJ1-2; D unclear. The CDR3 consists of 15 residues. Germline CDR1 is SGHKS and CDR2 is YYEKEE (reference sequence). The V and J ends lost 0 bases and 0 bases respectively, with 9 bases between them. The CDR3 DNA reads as TGTGCCAGCAGCTTGGTTACAGCAGCTAACTATGGCTACACCTTC. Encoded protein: CASSLVTAANYGYTF. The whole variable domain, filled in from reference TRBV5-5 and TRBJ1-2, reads DAGVTQSPTHLIKTRGQQVTLRCSPISGHKSVSWYQQVLGQGPQFIFQYYEKEERGRGNFPDRFSARQFPNYSSELNVNALLLGDSALYLCASSLVTAANYGYTFGSGTRLTVV.

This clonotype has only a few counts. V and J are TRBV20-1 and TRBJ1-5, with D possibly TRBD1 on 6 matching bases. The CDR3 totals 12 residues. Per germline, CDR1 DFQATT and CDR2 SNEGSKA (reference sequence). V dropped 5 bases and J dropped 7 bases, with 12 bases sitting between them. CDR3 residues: CSASTGDQPQHF. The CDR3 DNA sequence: TGCAGTGCTTCGACAGGCGACCAGCCCCAGCATTTT.

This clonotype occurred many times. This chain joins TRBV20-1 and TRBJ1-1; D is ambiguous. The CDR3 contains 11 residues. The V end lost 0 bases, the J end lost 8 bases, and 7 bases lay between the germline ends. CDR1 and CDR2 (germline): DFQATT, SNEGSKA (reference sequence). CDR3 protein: CSARETPEAFF. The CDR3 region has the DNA TGCAGTGCTAGAGAGACACCAGAAGCTTTCTTT.